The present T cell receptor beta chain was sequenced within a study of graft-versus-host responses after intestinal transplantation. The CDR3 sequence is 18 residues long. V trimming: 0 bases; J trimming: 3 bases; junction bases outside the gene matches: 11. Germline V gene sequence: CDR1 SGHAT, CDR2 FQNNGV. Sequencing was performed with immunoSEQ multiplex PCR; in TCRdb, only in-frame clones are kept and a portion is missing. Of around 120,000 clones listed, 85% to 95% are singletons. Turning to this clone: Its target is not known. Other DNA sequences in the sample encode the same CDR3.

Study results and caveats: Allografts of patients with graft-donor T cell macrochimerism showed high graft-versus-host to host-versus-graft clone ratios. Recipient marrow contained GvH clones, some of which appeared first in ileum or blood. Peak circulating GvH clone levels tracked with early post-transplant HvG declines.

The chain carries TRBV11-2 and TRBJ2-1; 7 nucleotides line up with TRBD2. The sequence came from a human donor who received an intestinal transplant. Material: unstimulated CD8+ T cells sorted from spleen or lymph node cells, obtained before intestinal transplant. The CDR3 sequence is CASSLDRRREVIYNEQFF. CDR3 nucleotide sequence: TGTGCCAGCAGCTTAGATAGGAGACGGGAGGTAATCTACAATGAGCAGTTCTTC.